The text below deals with one T cell receptor beta chain. The data belong to a study of blood T cell repertoires in COVID-19. Per the germline V gene, CDR1 is SGHRS and CDR2 is YFSETQ. The CDR3 has 16 amino acids. V lost 4 bases to trimming and J lost 4 bases; unmatched junction nucleotides: 5. Per the study methods: Estimation of nucleated cell counts relied on the amplification of reference gene primers. Using immunoSEQ multiplex PCR, the repertoire was profiled, and TCRdb retains in-frame clones only, with some absent. That table supplies the V and J calls and clone size; D and trimming were determined from the DNA. The table lists over 20,000 clones, 85% to 95% of them singletons.

J is TRBJ2-3 and V is TRBV5-1; the match to TRBD2 covers 14 bases. The sequencing sample was made of peripheral blood. The clonotype originates from a human donor in a cohort sampled during active COVID-19. CDR3 protein: CASSAGLAGVPDTQYF. The CDR3, as DNA: TGCGCCAGCAGCGCGGGACTAGCGGGAGTCCCAGATACGCAGTATTTT.